This is a list of T cell receptor beta chains from one sample in a study of CD8 T cells in Susac syndrome. TCRdb re-called the immunoSEQ multiplex PCR reads with MiXCR, one entry per CDR3 protein. The repertoire holds 150,000 to 200,000 distinct CDR3 sequences, approximately 94% seen once, with approximately 0.09% in the top ten. Material for sequencing was CD4+ T cells from PBMCs. The origin of the receptors is a human donor with multiple sclerosis. CDR3s include the opening cysteine and the closing phenylalanine or tryptophan. A D gene is named only where the DNA matches it firmly. Only some rows state a clone size, as once, few, many or a class for expanded clones.

clone_size,d_call,j_call,v_call,cdr3_aa,cdr3_nt
NA,NA,TRBJ2-1,TRBV20-1,CSASRGTKYNEQFF,TGCAGTGCTAGCCGGGGAACGAAATACAATGAGCAGTTCTTC
NA,NA,TRBJ1-5,TRBV18,CASSPSRTLTNQPQHF,TGTGCCAGCTCACCTAGTCGGACGCTTACCAATCAGCCCCAGCATTTT
NA,NA,TRBJ1-5,TRBV20-1,CSARDPHDQPQHF,TGCAGTGCTAGAGATCCCCATGACCAGCCCCAGCATTTT
NA,NA,TRBJ2-7,TRBV7-6,CARRHVNDYEQYF,TGTGCCCGGAGACACGTTAACGACTACGAGCAGTACTTC
NA,NA,TRBJ2-5,TRBV6-2/TRBV6-3,CASWRQETQYF,TGTGCCAGCTGGCGGCAAGAGACCCAGTACTTC
NA,TRBD1,TRBJ2-7,TRBV30,CASRGQRYEQYF,TGTGCCTCAAGGGGGCAGCGGTACGAGCAGTACTTC
NA,TRBD1,TRBJ2-1,TRBV12-3/TRBV12-4,CASRDRGSDEQFF,TGTGCCAGTCGGGACAGGGGGTCCGATGAGCAGTTCTTC
NA,NA,TRBJ1-6,TRBV6-5,CATTVQGNSPLHF,TGTGCCACCACCGTTCAGGGGAATTCACCCCTCCACTTT
NA,NA,TRBJ2-7,TRBV10-3,CAISETGRGDSYEQYF,TGTGCCATCAGTGAAACGGGCAGGGGTGATTCCTACGAGCAGTACTTC
NA,TRBD2,TRBJ2-7,TRBV5-1,CASSWGGASSYEQYF,TGCGCCAGCAGCTGGGGAGGGGCGAGCTCCTACGAGCAGTACTTC
NA,NA,TRBJ2-3,TRBV2,CASSYTGRTDTQYF,TGTGCCAGCAGTTATACGGGCAGAACAGATACGCAGTATTTT
NA,NA,TRBJ2-3,TRBV29-1,CSGVPGTDTQYF,TGCAGCGGTGTACCGGGCACAGATACGCAGTATTTT
NA,NA,TRBJ2-7,TRBV9,CASSPSGSGEQYF,TGTGCCAGCAGCCCCAGTGGTAGCGGCGAGCAGTACTTC
NA,TRBD2,TRBJ2-1,TRBV5-4,CASSRPPAGGYNEQFF,TGTGCCAGCAGCCGGCCACCAGCGGGGGGCTACAATGAGCAGTTCTTC
NA,TRBD1,TRBJ1-5,TRBV25-1,CASSGTGGGNQPQHF,TGTGCCAGCAGTGGGACAGGGGGCGGCAATCAGCCCCAGCATTTT
once,NA,TRBJ2-7,TRBV14,CASSQVARIHTLDEQYF,TGTGCCAGCAGCCAAGTCGCTCGAATCCACACCCTTGACGAGCAGTACTTC
NA,TRBD2,TRBJ2-5,TRBV24-1,CATSESPGGPGETQYF,TGTGCCACCAGTGAATCGCCGGGGGGTCCGGGAGAGACCCAGTACTTC
NA,TRBD1,TRBJ1-1,TRBV4-1,CASSQGTGWGTEAFF,TGCGCCAGCAGCCAAGGGACAGGTTGGGGCACTGAAGCTTTCTTT
once,TRBD1,TRBJ2-3,TRBV20-1,CSAQAGDRGLANTQYF,TGCAGTGCCCAGGCCGGAGACAGGGGGCTGGCGAATACGCAGTATTTT
NA,NA,TRBJ1-5,TRBV20-1,CSAMWGGGQPQHF,TGCAGTGCGATGTGGGGTGGTGGTCAGCCCCAGCATTTT
NA,NA,TRBJ2-7,TRBV23-1,CASSQKVVGVSYEQYF,TGCGCCAGCAGTCAAAAGGTCGTGGGGGTTTCCTACGAGCAGTACTTC
NA,NA,TRBJ2-7,TRBV4-3,CASSQWASSYEQYF,TGCGCCAGCAGCCAGTGGGCGAGCTCCTACGAGCAGTACTTC
NA,NA,TRBJ2-4,TRBV28,CASSSLEGLGKNIQYF,TGTGCCAGCAGTTCCCTTGAGGGACTCGGCAAAAACATTCAGTACTTC
NA,TRBD1,TRBJ2-1,TRBV24-1,CATSDPTGGFDEQFF,TGTGCCACCAGTGATCCGACAGGGGGCTTCGATGAGCAGTTCTTC
NA,TRBD1,TRBJ1-3,TRBV12-5,CASGHGTGGSTIYF,TGTGCTAGTGGCCATGGGACAGGGGGATCCACCATATATTTT
NA,TRBD2,TRBJ2-3,TRBV25-1,CASSDTGGPRSDTQYF,TGTGCCAGCAGTGATACGGGGGGGCCAAGGTCAGATACGCAGTATTTT
NA,NA,TRBJ1-6,TRBV5-6,CASSPREGRDSPLHF,TGTGCCAGCAGCCCCCGGGAGGGTAGGGATTCACCCCTCCACTTT
NA,TRBD1,TRBJ2-7,TRBV5-1,CASNPGQSYEQYF,TGCGCCAGCAACCCGGGACAGTCCTACGAGCAGTACTTC
NA,NA,TRBJ2-5,TRBV12-3/TRBV12-4,CASSLGGSRVAQYF,TGTGCCAGCAGTTTAGGAGGGTCTCGCGTGGCCCAGTACTTC
NA,NA,TRBJ1-1,TRBV18,CASSPFSGDTEAFF,TGTGCCAGCTCACCTTTCAGTGGCGACACTGAAGCTTTCTTT
NA,NA,TRBJ1-4,TRBV12-3/TRBV12-4,CASGGRLNEKLFF,TGTGCCAGCGGTGGACGGCTAAATGAAAAACTGTTTTTT
few,NA,TRBJ2-4,TRBV28,CASSGRGGEAKNIQYF,TGTGCCAGCAGTGGGAGGGGGGGCGAAGCCAAAAACATTCAGTACTTC
NA,TRBD2,TRBJ2-2,TRBV12-3/TRBV12-4,CASTPMRGSGELFF,TGTGCCAGCACTCCCATGCGGGGGTCCGGGGAGCTGTTTTTT
NA,TRBD1,TRBJ1-2,TRBV5-1,CASSLGQGAGYGYTF,TGCGCCAGCAGCCTCGGACAGGGGGCGGGATATGGCTACACCTTC
NA,NA,TRBJ1-6,TRBV30,CVLDIGGSDSPLHF,TGTGTGTTGGATATCGGCGGTTCTGATTCACCCCTCCACTTT